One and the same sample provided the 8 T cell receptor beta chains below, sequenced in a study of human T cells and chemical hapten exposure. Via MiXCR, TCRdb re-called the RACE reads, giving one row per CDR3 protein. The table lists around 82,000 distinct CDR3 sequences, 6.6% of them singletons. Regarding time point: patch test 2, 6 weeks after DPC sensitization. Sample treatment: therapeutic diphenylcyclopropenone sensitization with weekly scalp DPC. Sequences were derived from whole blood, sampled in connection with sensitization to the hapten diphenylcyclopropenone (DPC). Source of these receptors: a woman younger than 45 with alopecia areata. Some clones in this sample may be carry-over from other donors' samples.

CDR3 bases: TGTGCCAGCAGAAGACAGGGTAACACTGAAGCTTTCTTT. It translates to CASRRQGNTEAFF. The rearrangement uses TRBV3-1 and TRBJ1-1, with 7 bases that match TRBD1. V shed 6 bases and J 2 bases; nucleotides not matched to a gene: 3. The CDR3 sequence is 13 residues long. Germline CDR1 LGHDT, CDR2 YNNKEL (reference sequence).

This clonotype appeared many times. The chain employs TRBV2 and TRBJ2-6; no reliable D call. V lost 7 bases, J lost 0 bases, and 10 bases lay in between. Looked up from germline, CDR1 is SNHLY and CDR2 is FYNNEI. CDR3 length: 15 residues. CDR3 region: CASTRLTSGANVLTF. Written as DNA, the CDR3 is TGTGCCAGCACGCGGCTGACCTCTGGGGCCAACGTCCTGACTTTC. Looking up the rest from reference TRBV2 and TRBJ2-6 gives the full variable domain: EPEVTQTPSHQVTQMGQEVILRCVPISNHLYFYWYRQILGQKVEFLVSFYNNEISEKSEIFDDQFSVERPDGSNFTLKIRSTKLEDSAMYFCASTRLTSGANVLTFGAGSRLTVL.

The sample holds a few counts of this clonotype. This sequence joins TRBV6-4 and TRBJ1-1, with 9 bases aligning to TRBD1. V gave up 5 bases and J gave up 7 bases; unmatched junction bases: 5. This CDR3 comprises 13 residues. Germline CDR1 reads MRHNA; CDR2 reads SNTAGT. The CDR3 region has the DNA TGTGCCAGCAGTTTCCGACAGGGGGATGAAGCTTTCTTT. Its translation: CASSFRQGDEAFF.

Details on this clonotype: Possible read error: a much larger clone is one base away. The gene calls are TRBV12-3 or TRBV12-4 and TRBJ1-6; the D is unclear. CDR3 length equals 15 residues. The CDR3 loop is CASSLGLRNNSPLNF. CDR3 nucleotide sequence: TGTGCCAGCAGTTTAGGATTACGTAATAATTCACCCCTCAACTTT.

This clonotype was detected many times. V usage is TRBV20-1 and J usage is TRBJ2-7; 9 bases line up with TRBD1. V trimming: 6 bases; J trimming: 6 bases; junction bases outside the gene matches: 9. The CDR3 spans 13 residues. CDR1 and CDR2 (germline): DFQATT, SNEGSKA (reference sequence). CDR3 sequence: CSARTGTGSEQYF. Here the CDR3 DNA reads TGCAGTGCCAGAACCGGGACAGGGAGCGAGCAGTACTTC.

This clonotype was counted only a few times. The CDR3 region has the DNA TGTGCCAGCTCACCTAACGGACAGGGAGGAGATACGCAGTATTTT. As protein: CASSPNGQGGDTQYF. The J gene is TRBJ2-3, the V gene TRBV18; 8 nucleotides line up with TRBD1. CDR3 size: 15 residues. After removal of 3 bases from V and 5 bases from J, the junction contained 7 bases not matched to a gene. The V gene's germline CDR1 is KGHSH and CDR2 LQKENI.

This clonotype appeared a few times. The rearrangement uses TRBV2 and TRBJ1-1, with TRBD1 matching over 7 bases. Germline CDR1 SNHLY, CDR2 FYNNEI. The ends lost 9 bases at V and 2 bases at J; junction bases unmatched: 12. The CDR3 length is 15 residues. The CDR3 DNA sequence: TGTGCCAGTTTTGAGACAGGGTTTTATAACACTGAAGCTTTCTTT. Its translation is CASFETGFYNTEAFF.

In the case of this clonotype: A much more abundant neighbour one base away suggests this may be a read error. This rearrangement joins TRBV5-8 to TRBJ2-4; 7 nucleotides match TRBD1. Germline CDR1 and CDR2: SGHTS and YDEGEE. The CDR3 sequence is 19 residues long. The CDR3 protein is CAGRNHRGLWALAKNIQYF. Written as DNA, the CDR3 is TGTGCCGGCAGAAACCACAGGGGTTTGTGGGCTTTAGCTAAAAACATTCAGTACTTC.